The table lists the clone carrying this T cell receptor beta chain with a few counts. Its antigen is not identified. The data derive from a study of T cells after yellow fever vaccination. About the study: Where fractions had low cell numbers, libraries were prepared from them with the SMART-Seq v4 Ultra Low Input RNA kit. General study points: Booster samples showed a return of most primary-vaccination clones (roughly 96% CD4, approximately 88% CD8). By day 5 rather than day 15, the secondary response had peaked, though it was weaker.

The CDR3 sequence is 15 residues long. The germline gives CDR1 MNHEY, CDR2 SVGAGI. Trimming removed 5 bases at V and 1 base at J, with 14 bases between. The study made its TCR cDNA through 5'RACE template switching. That step introduced a universal primer site along with UMIs. TCRdb re-called the 5' RACE reads through MiXCR, storing one row per CDR3 protein. This sample has about 210,000 distinct CDR3 sequences, with 2.5% to 3.5% found just once. Sequencing used CD4+ T cells sorted from PBMCs, obtained 10 days after the yellow fever booster vaccination. The chain is built from TRBV6-5 and TRBJ1-1; D may be TRBD1 (5 bases). This receptor was identified in a man younger than 35 who received the YFV17D yellow fever vaccine. CDR3 in DNA: TGTGCCAGCAGTAGAGGGGATAGAAGGAACACTGAAGCTTTCTTT. Protein: CASSRGDRRNTEAFF.